What follows is one TCR beta chain and its context. The antigen remains undetermined. The junction and the germline gene differ at one end; a read error may be behind it. The CDR3 is 17 amino acids. Per germline, CDR1 LGHDT and CDR2 YNNKEL (reference sequence). These data originate in a study of post-analysis software for immune sequencing data. Study-wide results and caveats: Patients had higher frequencies than controls of five TRBV segments, including TRBV5-6, TRBV5-1 and TRBV20-1.

Included in the TCR beta cDNA libraries were unique molecular identifiers. T cells numbering roughly 0.9 to 10 million yielded cDNA molecules that totaled roughly 500,000. In TCRdb, the PCR reads were re-called with MiXCR into one record per CDR3 protein. The sample has hundreds of thousands of distinct CDR3 sequences, more than 30% seen once. V is TRBV3-1 and J is TRBJ2-7, with a weak D call TRBD1 (5 bases). The sample comprised blood. The sequence derives from a girl aged 2-10 years with multiple sclerosis. DNA for the CDR3: TGTGCCAGCAGCCAACCCCGGACACGGGCCAAACAGTACGGGCAGTACTTC. It translates to CASSQPRTRAKQYGQYF.